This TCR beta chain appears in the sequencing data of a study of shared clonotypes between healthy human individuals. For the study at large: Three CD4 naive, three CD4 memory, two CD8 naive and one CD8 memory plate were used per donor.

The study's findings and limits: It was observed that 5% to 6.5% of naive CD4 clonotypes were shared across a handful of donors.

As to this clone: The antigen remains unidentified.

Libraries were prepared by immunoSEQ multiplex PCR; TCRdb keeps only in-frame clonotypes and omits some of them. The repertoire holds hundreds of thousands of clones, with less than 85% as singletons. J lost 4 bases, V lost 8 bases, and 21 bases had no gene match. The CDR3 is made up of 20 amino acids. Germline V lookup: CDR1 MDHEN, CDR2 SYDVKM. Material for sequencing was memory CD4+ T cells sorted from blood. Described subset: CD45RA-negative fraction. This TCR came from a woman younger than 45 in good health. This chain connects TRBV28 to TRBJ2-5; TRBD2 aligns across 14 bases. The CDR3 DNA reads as TGTGCCAGCGCAAGCTACAAATGGGGACAGGGACTAGCGGGAGCAGAGACCCAGTACTTC. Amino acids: CASASYKWGQGLAGAETQYF.